Below are 13 T cell receptor beta chains sequenced from a single sample in a study of blood T cell repertoires in COVID-19. Profiled with immunoSEQ multiplex PCR; TCRdb holds only in-frame clones, not every one. The data show 80,000 to 95,000 clones, approximately 83% seen once. Sequenced sample: peripheral blood. The receptors come from a woman aged 80 or over with active or convalescent COVID-19.

This chain links TRBV11-1 with TRBJ2-1, with 7 bases that match TRBD2. The V gene's germline CDR1 is SGHAT and CDR2 FQDESV (reference sequence). Trimming at V came to 5 bases and at J to 11 bases, leaving 18 bases not matched to a gene. The CDR3 length is 16 residues. CDR3 sequence: CASSLWAGEGPQKQFF. CDR3 coding DNA: TGTGCCAGCAGCCTATGGGCGGGAGAGGGACCCCAGAAGCAGTTCTTC. The full variable domain, with the rest looked up from reference TRBV11-1 and TRBJ2-1, is EAEVAQSPRYKITEKSQAVAFWCDPISGHATLYWYRQILGQGPELLVQFQDESVVDDSQLPKDRFSAERLKGVDSTLKIQPAELGDSAMYLCASSLWAGEGPQKQFFGPGTRLTVL.

The chain joins TRBV5-4 to TRBJ1-2, with 7 bases that match TRBD1. Germline assignment: CDR1 SGHNT and CDR2 YYREEE (reference sequence). V gave up 4 bases and J gave up 2 bases; unmatched junction bases: 8. The length of the CDR3 is 15 residues. DNA of the CDR3: TGTGCCAGCAGCCCTGGGACAGTTTTAAACTATGGCTACACCTTC. Protein product: CASSPGTVLNYGYTF.

The J gene is TRBJ1-1, the V gene TRBV6-4, with a weak D call TRBD1 (5 bases). The CDR3 covers 13 residues. The germline V gene encodes CDR1 MRHNA and CDR2 SNTAGT. V was shortened by 6 bases and J by 1 base, with 9 bases between the two germline ends. The CDR3 loop is CASSNGQNTEAFF. The CDR3 DNA reads as TGTGCCAGCAGCAACGGACAGAACACTGAAGCTTTCTTT.

V usage is TRBV6-5 and J usage is TRBJ1-1; D is undetermined. This CDR3 region has 13 residues. Trimming left V 2 bases short and J 3 bases short, with 7 bases between. Germline V CDR1 and CDR2: MNHEY, SVGAGI. The CDR3: CASSYARYTEAFF. The CDR3 DNA reads TGTGCCAGCAGTTACGCGAGATACACTGAAGCTTTCTTT.

The chain is built from TRBV9 and TRBJ2-7; no clear D. The CDR3 has 14 amino acids. The V end lost 4 bases, the J end lost 0 bases, and 11 bases lay between the germline ends. Germline loops: CDR1 SGDLS, CDR2 YYNGEE. The CDR3 loop reads CASSPRWSSYEQYF. The CDR3 coding sequence is TGTGCCAGCAGCCCCCGATGGAGCTCCTACGAGCAGTACTTC.

V gene TRBV7-2 combines with J gene TRBJ2-1; TRBD2 aligns across 10 bases. This CDR3 is built from 17 residues. Germline V lookup: CDR1 SGHTA, CDR2 FQGNSA. Unmatched junction bases numbered 11, after V lost 2 bases and J lost 7 bases. Here the CDR3 DNA reads TGTGCCAGCAGCTTATGGCTAGCGGGAGTATCGGGAAATGAGCAGTTCTTC. Its translation is CASSLWLAGVSGNEQFF.

V and J are TRBV19 and TRBJ2-3; a possible D gene is TRBD1 (5 bases). Germline V gene sequence: CDR1 LNHDA, CDR2 SQIVND (reference sequence). The V and J ends lost 10 bases and 4 bases respectively, with 9 bases between them. The CDR3 is 11 amino acids. The CDR3 here is CATGQADTQYF. Written as DNA, the CDR3 is TGTGCCACCGGACAAGCAGATACGCAGTATTTT.

CDR3 in DNA: TGTGCCAGCAGCTTAGACGAGGCTAATCAGCCCCAGCATTTT. The encoded protein is CASSLDEANQPQHF. The chain has TRBV7-2 and TRBJ1-5; D remains unclear. The germline CDR1 and CDR2 sequences are SGHTA and FQGNSA. CDR3 length equals 14 residues. Trimming left V 1 base short and J 4 bases short, with 8 bases between. The full variable domain, completed using reference TRBV7-2 and TRBJ1-5, is GAGVSQSPSNKVTEKGKDVELRCDPISGHTALYWYRQSLGQGLEFLIYFQGNSAPDKSGLPSDRFSAERTGGSVSTLTIQRTQQEDSAVYLCASSLDEANQPQHFGDGTRLSIL.

The chain employs TRBV7-2 and TRBJ1-3; 7 bases agree with TRBD1. From germline, CDR1 is SGHTA and CDR2 FQGNSA. The CDR3 is 17 residues long. J was trimmed by 4 bases and V by 5 bases; bases with no gene match: 14. The CDR3 sequence is CASSGTETGSGGNTIYF. CDR3 bases: TGTGCCAGCAGCGGCACAGAGACAGGGTCGGGCGGAAACACCATATATTTT. The full variable domain, rest sourced from reference TRBV7-2 and TRBJ1-3, is GAGVSQSPSNKVTEKGKDVELRCDPISGHTALYWYRQSLGQGLEFLIYFQGNSAPDKSGLPSDRFSAERTGGSVSTLTIQRTQQEDSAVYLCASSGTETGSGGNTIYFGEGSWLTVV.

This chain joins TRBV29-1 and TRBJ2-1; D may be TRBD2 (6 bases). CDR1 SQVTM and CDR2 ANQGSEA come from the germline V gene. Trimming took 3 bases from V and 9 from J, leaving 6 bases between them. The CDR3 covers 10 residues. CDR3 residues: CSVEEGEQFF. Written as DNA, the CDR3 is TGCAGCGTTGAGGAGGGTGAGCAGTTCTTC.

A single count supports this clone. J is TRBJ1-4 and V is TRBV6-5, with 7 bases identical to TRBD1. This CDR3 is built from 15 residues. CDR1 is MNHEY, CDR2 SVGAGI, per germline. V was pared by 6 bases and J by 3 bases, with 7 bases of the junction left unmatched. The CDR3, as DNA: TGTGCCAGCAGGGATGGACAGGCCGCTAATGAAAAACTGTTTTTT. Translating it yields CASRDGQAANEKLFF.

This sequence joins TRBV4-3 and TRBJ1-3, with TRBD1 matching over 7 bases. The germline V gene encodes CDR1 LGHNA and CDR2 YSLEER. The CDR3 spans 16 residues. Trimming at V came to 1 base and at J to 0 bases, leaving 3 bases not matched to a gene. DNA of the CDR3: TGCGCCAGCAGCCAAGGGACAGGTTCCTCTGGAAACACCATATATTTT. This sequence encodes CASSQGTGSSGNTIYF.

The rearrangement links TRBV19 to TRBJ2-7, with 9 nucleotides matching TRBD2. CDR3 length: 15 residues. The V gene end was trimmed by 2 bases and the J gene end by 2 bases; junction bases not matched to a gene: 4. Germline V gene data show CDR1 as LNHDA and CDR2 as SQIVND (reference sequence). CDR3 protein: CASSIWASGTYEQYF. Here the CDR3 DNA reads TGTGCCAGTAGTATATGGGCTAGCGGGACCTACGAGCAGTACTTC.